Sequencing of this T cell receptor beta chain was carried out in a study of OX40 agonist ivuxolimab in advanced cancers. This CDR3 is built from 17 residues. Germline CDR1 and CDR2: LGHNA and YSLEER. V shed 0 bases and J shed 8 bases, with 20 bases lying between them. Profiled with immunoSEQ multiplex PCR; TCRdb holds only in-frame clones, not every one. The sample carries about 76,000 clones, 85% recorded once. The source was CD4+ or CD8+ T cells sorted from blood, collected in a trial of the OX40 agonist ivuxolimab. The source is an adult with an advanced solid tumor such as melanoma, head and neck, liver or kidney cancer. The chain couples TRBV4-3 to TRBJ1-3, with no clear D. CDR3 sequence reads: CASSQDSDSPRRDTIYF. CDR3 nucleotide sequence: TGCGCCAGCAGCCAAGATTCGGACTCGCCCAGGAGGGACACCATATATTTT.